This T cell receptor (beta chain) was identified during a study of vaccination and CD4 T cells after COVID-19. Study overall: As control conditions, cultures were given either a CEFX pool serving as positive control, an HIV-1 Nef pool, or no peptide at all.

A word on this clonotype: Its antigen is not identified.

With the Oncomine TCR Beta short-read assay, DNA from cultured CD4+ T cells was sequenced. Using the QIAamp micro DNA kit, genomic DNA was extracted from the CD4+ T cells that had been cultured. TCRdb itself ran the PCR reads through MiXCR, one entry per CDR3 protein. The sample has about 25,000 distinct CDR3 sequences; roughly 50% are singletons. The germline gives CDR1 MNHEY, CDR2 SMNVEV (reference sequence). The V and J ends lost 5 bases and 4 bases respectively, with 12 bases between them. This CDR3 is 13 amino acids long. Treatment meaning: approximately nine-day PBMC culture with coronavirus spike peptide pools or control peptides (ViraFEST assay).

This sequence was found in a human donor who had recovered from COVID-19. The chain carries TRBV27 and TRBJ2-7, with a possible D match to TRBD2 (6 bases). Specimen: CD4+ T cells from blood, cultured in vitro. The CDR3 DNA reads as TGTGCCAGCAGTCCAAACGGGGGTTACGAGCAGTACTTC. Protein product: CASSPNGGYEQYF.